This TCR beta chain was identified during a study of T-cell memory formation after mild COVID-19. Study observations and caveats: Some clones that responded were present in memory (sampled pre-infection), which suggests cross-reactive memory joined.

Trimming left V 4 bases short and J 4 bases short, with 15 bases between. This CDR3 has 15 residues. The V gene's germline CDR1 is SGHRS and CDR2 YFSETQ. MiXCR, run by TCRdb on the 5' RACE reads, gives a single entry per CDR3 protein. This table holds some 200,000 distinct CDR3 sequences, approximately 10% found once. This clonotype has a handful of counts. Its matching antigen is unknown. The receptor comes from a man aged 18 to 29 who had mild COVID-19 (a few samples of this study predate the infection). Cell type and time point are not known. The sequenced sample consisted of PBMCs or a T cell subset sorted from them (not recorded which). The chain employs TRBV5-1 and TRBJ1-5, with D unclear. The CDR3 loop is CASSIGTLENQPQHF. CDR3 nucleotide sequence: TGCGCCAGCAGCATTGGAACTCTGGAGAATCAGCCCCAGCATTTT.